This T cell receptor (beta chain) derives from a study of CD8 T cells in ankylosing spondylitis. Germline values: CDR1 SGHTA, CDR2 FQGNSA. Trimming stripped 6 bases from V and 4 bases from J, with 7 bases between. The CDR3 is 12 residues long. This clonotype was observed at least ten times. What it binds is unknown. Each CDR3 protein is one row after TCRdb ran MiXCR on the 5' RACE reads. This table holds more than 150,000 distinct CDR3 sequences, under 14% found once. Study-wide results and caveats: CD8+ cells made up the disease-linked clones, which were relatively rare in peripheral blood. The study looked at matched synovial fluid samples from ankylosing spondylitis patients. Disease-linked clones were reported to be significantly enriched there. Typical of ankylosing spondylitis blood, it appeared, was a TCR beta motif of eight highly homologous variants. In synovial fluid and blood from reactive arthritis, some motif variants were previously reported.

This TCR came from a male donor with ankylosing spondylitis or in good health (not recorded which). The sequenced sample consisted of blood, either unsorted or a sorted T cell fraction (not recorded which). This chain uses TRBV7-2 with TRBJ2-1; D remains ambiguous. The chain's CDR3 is CASSLRYNEQFF. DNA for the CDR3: TGTGCCAGCAGTTTACGGTACAATGAGCAGTTCTTC. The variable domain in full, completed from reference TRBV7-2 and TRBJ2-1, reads GAGVSQSPSNKVTEKGKDVELRCDPISGHTALYWYRQSLGQGLEFLIYFQGNSAPDKSGLPSDRFSAERTGGSVSTLTIQRTQQEDSAVYLCASSLRYNEQFFGPGTRLTVL.